The present entry profiles one T cell receptor beta chain with its context. The antigen it recognizes is unknown. Per-nucleotide qualities are absent, and no much larger clonotype sits a single base away. The cysteine opens and the phenylalanine closes a CDR3 of 18 amino acids. CDR3 DNA only is kept here, 54 bases in frame from base 1. As encoded in the germline V gene, CDR1 is LGHNA while CDR2 is YNFKEQ. The germline V and J ends show losses of 0 bases and 0 bases respectively, and no gene match explains 2 bases of the junction. Peripheral blood CD8+ and CD4+ T cells from healthy donors, Susac syndrome patients and multiple sclerosis patients were profiled by high-throughput TCR beta sequencing. The multiple sclerosis controls were treatment-naive patients whose relapsing-remitting disease, either stable or active, fulfilled the revised McDonald criteria. Bulk CD8+ and CD4+ T cells were purified by magnetic negative isolation, while CD8+ TEMRA cells were enriched using FACS. Blood was collected in EDTA tubes and processed within 24 hours, with PBMCs isolated through density gradient centrifugation. PBMCs intended for TCR sequencing were cryopreserved in liquid nitrogen and thawed later in a water bath at 37 degrees C. Purity of sorted or isolated CD4+, CD8+ and CD8+ TEMRA cells was at least 90%.

RNA was extracted with the RNeasy kit and about 0.5 to 1 ug was reverse transcribed using random hexamers. TCR beta CDR3 regions were amplified with the immunoSEQ multiplex PCR assay covering 54 Vbeta and 13 Jbeta segments. Bias from PCR amplification was corrected by using a synthetic template baseline for primer optimization and for computational correction. As for how the authors treated the data: Reads were assigned to V, D and J genes according to IMGT and analyzed in immunoSEQ Analyzer, with only productive sequences retained. To calculate clonality, Shannon entropy was normalized by log2 of the number of productive unique sequences and then subtracted from one. Public and private clones were assessed among the 100 most prevalent clones of each patient and control. Susac-specific clones were defined as absent from healthy and MS cohorts, about 1,000 published viral clones and other ImmuneACCESS disease sequences. TCRdb cleaned the public reads at Q25 with fastp, built clones with MiXCR and kept in-frame beta chains. Rows matching on CDR3 protein sequence are summarized as one entry with the most common DNA and genes. These V and J calls rely on TCRdb rather than the paper's analysis. The table for this sample lists tens of thousands of distinct CDR3 sequences; roughly 95% of them were counted only once. In total, the top ten clones hold 0.09% to 0.13% of the sample.

The sample belongs to a study of CD8 T cells in Susac syndrome (dated by TCRdb to about 2019). Regarding the study in general: Repertoire sequencing was used to test whether CD8+ T cell activation and differentiation in Susac syndrome was antigen driven.

What the authors observed across the whole study: The number of individuals in the TCR sequencing and HLA analysis was recognized as being relatively small.

This receptor was identified in a human donor with multiple sclerosis. The chain joins TRBV4-2 to TRBJ2-2; 12 bases in the junction line up with TRBD2. Material: CD4+ T cells from PBMCs. The sequence in DNA is TGTGCCAGCAGCCAAGATCCTAGCGGGGGGGCGAACACCGGGGAGCTGTTTTTT. It codes for CASSQDPSGGANTGELFF.